Presented here are 4 T cell receptor beta chains from one specimen sequenced in a study of neurological immune-mediated disorders. TCRdb processed the 5' RACE reads anew with MiXCR; each CDR3 protein has one entry. Of around 130,000 distinct CDR3 sequences in the sample, 3.2% were seen once. The sample was PBMCs. All receptors come from a woman aged 25-40 years with multiple sclerosis.

The table lists this clonotype with many counts. The genes are TRBV6-5 and TRBJ1-5; D unclear. Germline V gene lookup returns CDR1 MNHEY and CDR2 SVGAGI. The germline V and J ends were trimmed by 4 bases and 4 bases, with 8 bases remaining between them. The CDR3 consists of 13 residues. DNA for the CDR3: TGTGCCAGCAGTTTTGACATGAATCAGCCCCAGCATTTT. Translating it yields CASSFDMNQPQHF.

This clonotype occurred many times. V gene TRBV14 combines with J gene TRBJ2-3; 8 bases are shared with TRBD1. Germline V gives CDR1 SGHDN, CDR2 FVKESK. The CDR3 runs 16 residues. Germline trimming cut 4 bases from V and 2 bases from J; bases unmatched to any gene: 8. The CDR3 is CASSPGTGTNTDTQYF. As DNA, the CDR3 is TGTGCCAGCAGCCCTGGGACAGGAACTAACACAGATACGCAGTATTTT.

This clonotype was recorded many times. The chain combines TRBV29-1 with TRBJ2-5; D gene uncertain. Per germline, CDR1 SQVTM and CDR2 ANQGSEA. V was shortened by 0 bases and J by 1 base, with 12 bases between the two germline ends. This CDR3 region has 15 residues. CDR3 protein: CSVEDRVRGQETQYF. Written as DNA, the CDR3 is TGCAGCGTTGAAGATAGAGTCAGAGGCCAAGAGACCCAGTACTTC. Filled out from reference TRBV29-1 and TRBJ2-5, the complete variable domain reads SAVISQKPSRDICQRGTSLTIQCQVDSQVTMMFWYRQQPGQSLTLIATANQGSEATYESGFVIDKFPISRPNLTFSTLTVSNMSPEDSSIYLCSVEDRVRGQETQYFGPGTRLLVL.

This clonotype was found a few times. This rearrangement joins TRBV5-1 to TRBJ2-7; unclear D gene. V lost 0 bases and J lost 7, with 11 bases in between. The CDR3 runs to 13 residues. The germline gives CDR1 SGHRS, CDR2 YFSETQ. The CDR3 DNA reads as TGCGCCAGCAGCTTGGCAGCGTACAAAGAGCAGTACTTC. Amino acids: CASSLAAYKEQYF.